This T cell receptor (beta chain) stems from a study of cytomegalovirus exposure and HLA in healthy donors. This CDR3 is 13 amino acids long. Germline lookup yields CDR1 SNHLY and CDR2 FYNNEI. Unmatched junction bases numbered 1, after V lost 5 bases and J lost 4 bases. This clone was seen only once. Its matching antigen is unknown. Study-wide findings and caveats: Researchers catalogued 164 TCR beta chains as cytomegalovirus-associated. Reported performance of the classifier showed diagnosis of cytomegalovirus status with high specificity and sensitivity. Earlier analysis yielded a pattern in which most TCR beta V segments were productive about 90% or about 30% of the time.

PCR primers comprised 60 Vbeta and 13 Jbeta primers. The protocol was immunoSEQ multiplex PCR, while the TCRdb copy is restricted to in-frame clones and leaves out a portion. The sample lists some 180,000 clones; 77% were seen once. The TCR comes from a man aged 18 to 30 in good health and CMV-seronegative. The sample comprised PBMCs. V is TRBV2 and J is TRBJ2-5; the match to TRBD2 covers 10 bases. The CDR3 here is CASSSSGRETQYF. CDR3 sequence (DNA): TGTGCCAGCAGTTCTAGCGGGAGAGAGACCCAGTACTTC.